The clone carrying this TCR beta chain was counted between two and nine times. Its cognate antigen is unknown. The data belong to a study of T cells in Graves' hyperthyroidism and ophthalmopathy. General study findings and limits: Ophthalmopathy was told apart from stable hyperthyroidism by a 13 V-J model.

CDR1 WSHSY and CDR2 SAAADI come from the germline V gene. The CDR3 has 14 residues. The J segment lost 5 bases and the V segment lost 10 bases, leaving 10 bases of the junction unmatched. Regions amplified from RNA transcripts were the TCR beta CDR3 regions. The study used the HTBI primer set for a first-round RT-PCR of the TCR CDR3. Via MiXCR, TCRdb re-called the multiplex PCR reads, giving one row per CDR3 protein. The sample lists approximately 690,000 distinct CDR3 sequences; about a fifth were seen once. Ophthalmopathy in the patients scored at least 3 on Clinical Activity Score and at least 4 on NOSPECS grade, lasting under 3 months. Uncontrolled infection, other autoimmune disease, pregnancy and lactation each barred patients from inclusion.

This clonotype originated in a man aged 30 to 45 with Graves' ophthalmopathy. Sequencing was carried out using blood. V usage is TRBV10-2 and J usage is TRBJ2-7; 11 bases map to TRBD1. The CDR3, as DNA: TGCGCCACCACCACCGGGGACAGGGGGAACGAGCAGTACTTC. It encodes CATTTGDRGNEQYF.